This passage covers 25 T cell receptor beta chains from one sample sequenced in a study of PD-L1 blockade in urothelial cancer. The repertoire was sequenced with immunoSEQ multiplex PCR; TCRdb's copy has only in-frame clones and lacks some. The sample holds 45,000 to 65,000 clones, about 80% seen once. Source: PBMCs, taken around atezolizumab (anti-PD-L1) treatment. The receptors were gathered from a man aged 40-55 years with urothelial cancer.

This chain uses TRBV28 with TRBJ2-7; possible D gene TRBD2, 6 bases. The length of the CDR3 is 13 residues. V shed 7 bases and J shed 1 base, with 11 bases lying between them. Germline V gene lookup returns CDR1 MDHEN and CDR2 SYDVKM. CDR3 amino acids: CASIGGISYEQYF. In nucleotides, the CDR3 is TGTGCCAGCATCGGCGGGATATCCTACGAGCAGTACTTC.

This clone was observed a few times. The rearrangement joins TRBV10-3 to TRBJ2-7, with 8 bases aligning to TRBD1. V trimming: 6 bases; J trimming: 3 bases; junction bases outside the gene matches: 4. The germline V gene has CDR1 ENHRY and CDR2 SYGVKD. The CDR3 sequence is 13 residues long. The CDR3 here is CAIRGGQDYEQYF. The CDR3 DNA is TGTGCCATCAGAGGGGGACAGGACTACGAGCAGTACTTC.

The chain recombines TRBV13 with TRBJ2-2, with D maybe TRBD2 (6 bases). Germline CDR1 reads PRHDT; CDR2 reads FYEKMQ (reference sequence). V gave up 2 bases and J gave up 4 bases, with 8 bases separating them. The CDR3 spans 14 residues. The CDR3 sequence is CASSLRTITGELFF. The CDR3 DNA is TGTGCCAGCAGCTTAAGGACTATCACCGGGGAGCTGTTTTTT.

The chain joins TRBV19 to TRBJ2-2; TRBD2 might be the D (6 bases). The germline V and J ends were trimmed by 9 bases and 6 bases, with 17 bases remaining between them. The CDR3 has 14 amino acids. CDR1 is LNHDA, CDR2 SQIVND, per germline (reference sequence). CDR3 in amino acids: CASLKGGIAGELFF. CDR3 bases: TGTGCCAGCTTGAAGGGCGGGATCGCCGGGGAGCTGTTTTTT.

The rearrangement links TRBV7-8 to TRBJ1-2, with D maybe TRBD1 (6 bases). The CDR3 is made up of 15 amino acids. Deletions cut 6 bases from V and 2 bases from J, with 16 bases between. Germline assignment: CDR1 SGHVS and CDR2 FQNEAQ. The CDR3 protein is CASSYAWTANYGYTF. Written as DNA, the CDR3 is TGTGCCAGCAGTTATGCATGGACAGCCAACTATGGCTACACCTTC.

This sequence joins TRBV6-6 and TRBJ2-3, with D tentatively TRBD2 (6 bases). CDR1 is MNHNY and CDR2 is SVGAGI in the germline V gene (reference sequence). The CDR3 totals 16 residues. With 0 bases removed from V and 4 bases from J, the gap between germline ends came to 14 bases. CDR3 residues: CASSYSHGRRPDTQYF. The CDR3 coding sequence is TGTGCCAGCAGTTACTCTCACGGGAGAAGGCCAGATACGCAGTATTTT.

The chain recombines TRBV29-1 with TRBJ2-1; no clear D gene. V was cut by 2 bases and J by 7 bases, with 9 bases left in between. The CDR3 spans 12 residues. Germline lookup yields CDR1 SQVTM and CDR2 ANQGSEA. CDR3: CSVELRMNEQFF. The CDR3 nucleotides are TGCAGCGTTGAACTGCGGATGAATGAGCAGTTCTTC.

CDR3 nucleotides: TGCGCCAGCAAGGAGACTAGCGATTACAATGAGCAGTTCTTC. Its protein is CASKETSDYNEQFF. The rearrangement links TRBV5-1 to TRBJ2-1; 8 bases fit TRBD2. V shed 6 bases and J 4 bases; nucleotides not matched to a gene: 6. CDR3 length: 14 amino acids. The germline gives CDR1 SGHRS, CDR2 YFSETQ.

The chain couples TRBV28 to TRBJ2-7; D possibly corresponds to TRBD1 (6 bases). Trimming pared 6 bases from V and 10 bases from J, leaving 13 bases between. The germline gives CDR1 MDHEN, CDR2 SYDVKM. The CDR3 length is 11 residues. CDR3 nucleotide sequence: TGTGCCAGCAGGGTCCCGGGACACCAGTACTTC. This sequence encodes CASRVPGHQYF.

This sequence joins TRBV10-3 and TRBJ2-2, with TRBD2 as a possible D gene (7 bases). The CDR3 loop spans 14 amino acids. The germline V and J ends were trimmed by 10 bases and 4 bases, with 16 bases remaining between them. Germline CDR1 and CDR2: ENHRY and SYGVKD. Written as DNA, the CDR3 is TGTGCCACCTCGCGGGGGCCTCCCACCGGGGAGCTGTTTTTT. Encoded protein: CATSRGPPTGELFF.

The rearrangement uses TRBV19 and TRBJ1-2; D gene uncertain. Germline values: CDR1 LNHDA, CDR2 SQIVND (reference sequence). V dropped 7 bases and J dropped 0 bases, with 6 bases sitting between them. This CDR3 spans 12 amino acids. The CDR3 DNA reads TGTGCCAGTATGGAGACTAACTATGGCTACACCTTC. This sequence encodes CASMETNYGYTF.

V is TRBV18 and J is TRBJ2-5, with a weak D call TRBD2 (5 bases). CDR3 length equals 15 residues. Germline V lookup: CDR1 KGHSH, CDR2 LQKENI. Trimming took 0 bases from V and 5 from J, leaving 13 bases between them. CDR3 amino acids: CASSPPTAGRETQYF. In nucleotides, the CDR3 is TGTGCCAGCTCACCACCGACCGCGGGCAGGGAGACCCAGTACTTC.

In this sample, this clone turned up a few times. The rearrangement joins TRBV28 to TRBJ2-7; 9 bases fit TRBD2. The CDR3 spans 17 residues. V lost 3 bases to trimming and J lost 3 bases; unmatched junction nucleotides: 12. Germline V gene lookup returns CDR1 MDHEN and CDR2 SYDVKM. The CDR3 DNA reads as TGTGCCAGCAGTTTCTTAGCGGGGGACCCCTTGAGCTACGAGCAGTACTTC. This sequence encodes CASSFLAGDPLSYEQYF.

The V and J genes are TRBV9 and TRBJ2-1; D unresolved. The CDR3 is 16 residues long. Germline CDR1 is SGDLS and CDR2 is YYNGEE. V was shortened by 0 bases and J by 9 bases, with 19 bases between the two germline ends. CDR3 residues: CASSVEVRPYGSEQFF. Here the CDR3 DNA reads TGTGCCAGCAGCGTAGAGGTCAGGCCATACGGTAGTGAGCAGTTCTTC.

CDR3: CASSQDRGAGQPQHF. DNA of the CDR3: TGCGCCAGCAGCCAAGATCGCGGGGCCGGGCAGCCCCAGCATTTT. J is TRBJ1-5 and V is TRBV4-1; a weak D match, TRBD1 (5 bases). There are 15 residues in the CDR3. Trimming cost V 0 bases and J 7 bases, with 13 bases left between them. Germline CDR1 MGHRA, CDR2 YSYEKL.

The chain uses TRBV4-1 and TRBJ2-3; D uncertain. The CDR3 loop spans 15 amino acids. CDR1 is MGHRA and CDR2 is YSYEKL in the germline V gene. The germline V and J ends were trimmed by 1 base and 3 bases, with 11 bases remaining between them. The CDR3 sequence: CASSQASVWTDTQYF. CDR3 nucleotides: TGCGCCAGCAGCCAAGCTTCGGTGTGGACAGATACGCAGTATTTT.

This clone was seen a single time. This chain joins TRBV9 and TRBJ2-3; 7 bases line up with TRBD2. The CDR3 sequence is 13 residues long. Looked up from germline, CDR1 is SGDLS and CDR2 is YYNGEE. The trim removed 0 bases at V and 5 bases at J, leaving 0 bases unmatched. For the CDR3, the DNA is TGTGCCAGCAGCGTAGCGGGAGGAGATACGCAGTATTTT. Protein: CASSVAGGDTQYF.

The chain has TRBV5-6 and TRBJ2-3, with D perhaps TRBD2 (5 bases). CDR1 is SGHDT, CDR2 YYEEEE, per germline. Trimming removed 1 base from V and 3 bases from J, with 12 bases in between. CDR3 length equals 15 residues. The DNA for the CDR3 is TGTGCCAGCAGCTTGTGGCCGGGCGGGACAGATACGCAGTATTTT. Translation: CASSLWPGGTDTQYF.

V usage is TRBV4-2 and J usage is TRBJ2-2; D ambiguous. The germline V gene encodes CDR1 LGHNA and CDR2 YNFKEQ. V lost 0 bases, J lost 0 bases, and 8 bases lay in between. CDR3 length: 16 amino acids. The CDR3: CASSQDLSANTGELFF. The CDR3 region has the DNA TGTGCCAGCAGCCAAGATCTGTCAGCGAACACCGGGGAGCTGTTTTTT.

The chain employs TRBV19 and TRBJ1-4; perhaps TRBD1 as D (5 bases). Germline V CDR1 and CDR2: LNHDA, SQIVND (reference sequence). The CDR3 contains 15 residues. V lost 10 bases and J lost 8, with 23 bases in between. The CDR3 coding sequence is TGTGCCACCCATCGGGGGGGAGACTGGGCGGAAAAACTGTTTTTT. Residues: CATHRGGDWAEKLFF.

The chain recombines TRBV10-3 with TRBJ1-1; TRBD1 aligns across 7 bases. Trimming cost V 7 bases and J 1 base; bases outside gene matches: 6. Germline CDR1 ENHRY, CDR2 SYGVKD. The CDR3 loop spans 14 amino acids. In DNA form, the CDR3 reads TGTGCCATCACCAAGACAGGGCGGAACACTGAAGCTTTCTTT. Protein product: CAITKTGRNTEAFF.

The V gene is TRBV19, the J gene TRBJ2-3; a weak D match, TRBD2 (7 bases). Germline CDR1 reads LNHDA; CDR2 reads SQIVND (reference sequence). V was pared by 7 bases and J by 2 bases, with 19 bases between. The CDR3 length is 16 residues. The CDR3 protein is CASTGGRSPSTDTQYF. For the CDR3, the DNA is TGTGCCAGTACCGGGGGGCGGAGCCCTTCCACAGATACGCAGTATTTT.

The chain recombines TRBV11-2 with TRBJ1-1, with D perhaps TRBD1 (5 bases). The CDR3 length is 17 residues. CDR1 and CDR2 from the germline V gene are SGHAT and FQNNGV. V was shortened by 6 bases and J by 0 bases, with 20 bases between the two germline ends. For the CDR3, the DNA is TGTGCCAGCAGATCTCTCCCAGGGTGGGAAATGAACACTGAAGCTTTCTTT. The encoded protein is CASRSLPGWEMNTEAFF.

This clone came up once. The V and J genes are TRBV7-2 and TRBJ2-3; D is ambiguous. The V and J ends lost 2 bases and 0 bases respectively, with 9 bases between them. The CDR3 is made up of 15 amino acids. Germline V gives CDR1 SGHTA, CDR2 FQGNSA. DNA of the CDR3: TGTGCCAGCAGCTTATCAGAGGAAAGCACAGATACGCAGTATTTT. Residues: CASSLSEESTDTQYF.

This sequence joins TRBV19 and TRBJ2-4; weak D call: TRBD2 (6 bases). V shed 3 bases and J shed 1 base, with 19 bases lying between them. The germline gives CDR1 LNHDA, CDR2 SQIVND (reference sequence). The CDR3 consists of 18 residues. CDR3: CASSMWWPGSCAKNIQYF. DNA of the CDR3: TGTGCCAGTAGTATGTGGTGGCCCGGGAGTTGTGCCAAAAACATTCAGTACTTC.